The 8 T cell receptor beta chains below were found in one sample sequenced in a study of T cell changes during pregnancy in multiple sclerosis. Sequencing used immunoSEQ multiplex PCR; TCRdb keeps in-frame clones, though not all of them. Of about 61,000 clones detected, 85% to 90% appear once; the ten largest clones hold roughly 0.9%. The sample in question was peripheral blood, obtained in the first trimester of pregnancy. Receptor source: a female donor in good health, enrolled as a control in a pregnancy study.

The rearrangement uses TRBV7-8 and TRBJ1-2; 8 nucleotides agree with TRBD1. The CDR3 length is 13 residues. CDR1 is SGHVS, CDR2 FQNEAQ, per germline. V lost 5 bases and J lost 8; bases outside the gene matches: 7. The CDR3 sequence is CASSGDRGGGYTF. In DNA form, the CDR3 reads TGTGCCAGCAGCGGTGACAGGGGAGGCGGCTACACCTTC.

This clone was counted a few times. The chain uses TRBV4-3 and TRBJ2-6; TRBD1 matches at 11 bases. CDR1 and CDR2 from the germline V gene are LGHNA and YSLEER. V lost 2 bases, J lost 5 bases, and 11 bases stayed unmatched. The CDR3 spans 19 residues. The CDR3 DNA sequence: TGCGCCAGCAGCCAAAGGGCCGGACAGGGGGCGCAGAGGGCCAACGTCCTGACTTTC. Translating it yields CASSQRAGQGAQRANVLTF.

The rearrangement joins TRBV27 to TRBJ1-2, with no clear D. Trimming pared 3 bases from V and 2 bases from J, leaving 10 bases between. Germline V gene data show CDR1 as MNHEY and CDR2 as SMNVEV (reference sequence). The CDR3 totals 14 residues. The CDR3 region has the DNA TGTGCCAGCAGTTTCCGGACGGGAAACTATGGCTACACCTTC. Translation: CASSFRTGNYGYTF.

Here the CDR3 DNA reads TGTACGAAGCTAACAGCGGGGACAGGTTTTATTTCTGAAGCTTTCTTT. Its protein product is CTKLTAGTGFISEAFF. V gene TRBV18 combines with J gene TRBJ1-1; 8 bases map to TRBD1. This CDR3 region has 16 residues. Germline V gives CDR1 KGHSH, CDR2 LQKENI.

The gene calls are TRBV11-2 and TRBJ2-6; no reliable D call. V was clipped by 1 base and J by 0 bases, with 4 bases between them. Germline CDR1 and CDR2: SGHAT and FQNNGV. The CDR3 has 15 amino acids. The CDR3 DNA reads as TGTGCCAGCAGCTTAGGACACTCTGGGGCCAACGTCCTGACTTTC. Translating gives CASSLGHSGANVLTF.

J is TRBJ2-3 and V is TRBV9, with 12 bases fitting TRBD1. The CDR3 loop spans 15 amino acids. V gave up 3 bases and J gave up 4 bases; unmatched junction bases: 3. Germline CDR1 and CDR2: SGDLS and YYNGEE. CDR3 protein: CASSAGQGAADTQYF. The CDR3 nucleotides are TGTGCCAGCAGCGCGGGACAGGGGGCCGCAGATACGCAGTATTTT. Full variable domain (missing parts from reference TRBV9 and TRBJ2-3): DSGVTQTPKHLITATGQRVTLRCSPRSGDLSVYWYQQSLDQGLQFLIQYYNGEERAKGNILERFSAQQFPDLHSELNLSSLELGDSALYFCASSAGQGAADTQYFGPGTRLTVL.

This chain joins TRBV6-5 and TRBJ1-1; D call uncertain. V shed 7 bases and J shed 4 bases, with 16 bases lying between them. The CDR3 loop spans 14 amino acids. The germline CDR1 and CDR2 sequences are MNHEY and SVGAGI. The CDR3 bases are TGTGCCAGCACCCCACTTACTTCCCTCACTGAAGCTTTCTTT. Its translation: CASTPLTSLTEAFF.

The chain links TRBV14 to TRBJ1-1, with TRBD1 matching 7 bases. Germline CDR1 and CDR2: SGHDN and FVKESK. This CDR3 spans 12 amino acids. V trimming: 0 bases; J trimming: 13 bases; junction bases outside the gene matches: 5. Here the CDR3 reads CASSQDRGQSFF. The CDR3 DNA is TGTGCCAGCAGCCAAGACAGGGGACAGAGTTTCTTT.